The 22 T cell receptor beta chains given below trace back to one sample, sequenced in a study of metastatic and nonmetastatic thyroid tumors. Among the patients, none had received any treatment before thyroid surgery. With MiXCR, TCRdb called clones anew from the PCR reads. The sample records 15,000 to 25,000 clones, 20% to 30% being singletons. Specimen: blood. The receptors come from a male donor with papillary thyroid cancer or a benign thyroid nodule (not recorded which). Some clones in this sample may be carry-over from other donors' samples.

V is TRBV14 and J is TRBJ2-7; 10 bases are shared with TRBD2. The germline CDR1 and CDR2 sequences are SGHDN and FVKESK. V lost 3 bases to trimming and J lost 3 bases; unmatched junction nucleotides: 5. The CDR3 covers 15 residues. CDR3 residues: CASSHTSGNFYEQYF. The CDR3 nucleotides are TGTGCCAGCAGCCATACTAGCGGGAATTTCTACGAGCAGTACTTC.

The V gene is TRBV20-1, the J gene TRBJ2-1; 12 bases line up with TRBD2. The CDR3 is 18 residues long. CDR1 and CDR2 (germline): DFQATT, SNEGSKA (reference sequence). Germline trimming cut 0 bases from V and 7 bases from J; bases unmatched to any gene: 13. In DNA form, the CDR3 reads TGCAGTGCTAGAGATTTCCGAACGACTAGCGGGAGTGGTAATGAGCAGTTCTTC. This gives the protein CSARDFRTTSGSGNEQFF.

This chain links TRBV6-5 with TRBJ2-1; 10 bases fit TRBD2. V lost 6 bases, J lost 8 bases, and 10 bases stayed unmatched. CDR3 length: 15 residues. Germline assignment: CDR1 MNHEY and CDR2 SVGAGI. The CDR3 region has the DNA TGTGCCAGCAGCTACACTAGCGGGAATGTCGATGAGCAGTTCTTC. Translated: CASSYTSGNVDEQFF.

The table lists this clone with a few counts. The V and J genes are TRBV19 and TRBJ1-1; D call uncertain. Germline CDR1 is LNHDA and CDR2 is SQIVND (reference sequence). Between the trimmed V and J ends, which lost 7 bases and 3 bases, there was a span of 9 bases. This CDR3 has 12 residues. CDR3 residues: CASNTGYTEAFF. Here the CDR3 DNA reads TGTGCCAGTAACACGGGCTACACTGAAGCTTTCTTT.

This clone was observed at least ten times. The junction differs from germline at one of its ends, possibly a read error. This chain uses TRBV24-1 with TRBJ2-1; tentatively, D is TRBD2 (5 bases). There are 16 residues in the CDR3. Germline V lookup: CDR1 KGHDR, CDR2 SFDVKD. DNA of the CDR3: TGTGCCATCAGTGATTTTGGTCTCCTCGGGGACAATGAGCAGTTCTTC. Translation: CAISDFGLLGDNEQFF.

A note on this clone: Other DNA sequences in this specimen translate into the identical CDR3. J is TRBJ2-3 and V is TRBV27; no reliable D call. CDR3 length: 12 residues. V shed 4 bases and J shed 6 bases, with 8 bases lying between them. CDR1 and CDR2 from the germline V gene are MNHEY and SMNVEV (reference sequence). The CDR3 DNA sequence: TGTGCCAGCAGTTCGTACGGGGATACGCAGTATTTT. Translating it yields CASSSYGDTQYF.

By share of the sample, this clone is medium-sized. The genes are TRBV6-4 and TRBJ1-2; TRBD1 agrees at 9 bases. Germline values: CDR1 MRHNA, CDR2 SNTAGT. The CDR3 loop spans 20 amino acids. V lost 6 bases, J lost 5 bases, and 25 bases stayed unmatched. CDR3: CASRGPGTGKEGFFFYGYTF. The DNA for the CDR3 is TGTGCCAGCAGGGGTCCCGGGACAGGGAAAGAGGGATTTTTTTTTTATGGCTACACCTTC.

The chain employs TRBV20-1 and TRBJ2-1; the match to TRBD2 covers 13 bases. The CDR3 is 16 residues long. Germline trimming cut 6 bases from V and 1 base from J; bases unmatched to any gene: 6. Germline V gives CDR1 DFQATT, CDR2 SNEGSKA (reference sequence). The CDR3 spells CSANRLAGGSYNEQFF. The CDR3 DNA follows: TGCAGTGCCAATCGACTAGCGGGAGGTTCCTACAATGAGCAGTTCTTC.

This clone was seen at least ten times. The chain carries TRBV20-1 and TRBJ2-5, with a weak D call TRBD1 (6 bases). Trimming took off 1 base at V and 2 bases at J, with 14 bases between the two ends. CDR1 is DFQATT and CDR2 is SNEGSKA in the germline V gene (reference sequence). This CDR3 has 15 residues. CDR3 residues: CSARGRQEPQETQYF. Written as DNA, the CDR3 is TGCAGTGCTAGAGGACGACAGGAACCTCAAGAGACCCAGTACTTC.

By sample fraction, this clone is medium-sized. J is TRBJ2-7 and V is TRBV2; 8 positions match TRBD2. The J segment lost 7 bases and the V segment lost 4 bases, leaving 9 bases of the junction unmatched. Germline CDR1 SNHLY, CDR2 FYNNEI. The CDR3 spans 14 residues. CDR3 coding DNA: TGTGCCAGCAGTGTGCTCCAGCGGGAGAGTGAGCAGTACTTC. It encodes CASSVLQRESEQYF.

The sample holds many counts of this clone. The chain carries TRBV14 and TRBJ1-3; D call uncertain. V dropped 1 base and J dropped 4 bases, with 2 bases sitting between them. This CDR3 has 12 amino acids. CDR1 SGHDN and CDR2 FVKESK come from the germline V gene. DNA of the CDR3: TGTGCCAGCAGCCAAGTCGGAAACACCATATATTTT. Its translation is CASSQVGNTIYF.

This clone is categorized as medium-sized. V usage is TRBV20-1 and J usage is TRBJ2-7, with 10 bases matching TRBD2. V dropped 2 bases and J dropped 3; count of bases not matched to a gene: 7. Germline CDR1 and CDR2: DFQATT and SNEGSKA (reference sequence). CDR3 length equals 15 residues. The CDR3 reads CSARSQRGGGYEQYF. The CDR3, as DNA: TGCAGTGCTAGATCACAGCGGGGGGGCGGCTACGAGCAGTACTTC.

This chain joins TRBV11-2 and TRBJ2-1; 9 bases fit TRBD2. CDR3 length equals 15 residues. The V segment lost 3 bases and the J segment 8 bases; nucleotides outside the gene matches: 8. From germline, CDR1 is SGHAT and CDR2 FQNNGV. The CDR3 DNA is TGTGCCAGCAGCTTGGGAAGCGGGAGGTTGGATGAGCAGTTCTTC. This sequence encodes CASSLGSGRLDEQFF.

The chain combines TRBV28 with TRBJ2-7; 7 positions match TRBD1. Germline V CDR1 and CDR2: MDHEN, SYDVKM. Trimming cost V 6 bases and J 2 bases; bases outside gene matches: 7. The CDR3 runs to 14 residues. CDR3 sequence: CASRTGTVTYEQYF. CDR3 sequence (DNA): TGTGCCAGCAGGACCGGGACAGTTACCTACGAGCAGTACTTC.

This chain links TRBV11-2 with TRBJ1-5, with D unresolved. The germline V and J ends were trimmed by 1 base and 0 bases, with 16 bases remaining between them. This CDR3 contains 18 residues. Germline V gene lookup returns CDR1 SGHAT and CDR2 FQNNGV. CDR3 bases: TGTGCCAGCAGCTTAGGTGCGAGCTCGTTATTTAGCAATCAGCCCCAGCATTTT. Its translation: CASSLGASSLFSNQPQHF.

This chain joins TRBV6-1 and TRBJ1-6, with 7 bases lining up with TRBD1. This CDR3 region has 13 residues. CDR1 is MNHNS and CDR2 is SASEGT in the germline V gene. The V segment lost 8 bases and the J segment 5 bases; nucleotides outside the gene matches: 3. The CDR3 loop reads CASRDRDNSPLHF. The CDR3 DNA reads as TGTGCCAGCCGGGACAGAGATAATTCACCCCTCCACTTT.

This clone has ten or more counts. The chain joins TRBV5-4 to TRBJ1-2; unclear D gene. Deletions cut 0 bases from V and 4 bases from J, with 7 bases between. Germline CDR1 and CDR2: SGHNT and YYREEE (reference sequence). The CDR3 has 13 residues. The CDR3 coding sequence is TGTGCCAGCAGCTTGGAAAGAGCCTATGGCTACACCTTC. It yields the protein CASSLERAYGYTF.

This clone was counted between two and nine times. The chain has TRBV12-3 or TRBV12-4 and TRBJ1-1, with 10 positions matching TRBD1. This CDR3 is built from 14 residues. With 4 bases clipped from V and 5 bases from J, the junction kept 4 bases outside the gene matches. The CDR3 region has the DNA TGTGCCAGCAGTTCCGACAGGGGGCGGACTGAAGCTTTCTTT. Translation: CASSSDRGRTEAFF.

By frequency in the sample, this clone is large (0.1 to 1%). Written as DNA, the CDR3 is TGTGCCAGCAGTGCCCGACTAGCGGGATTGTACGAGCAGTACTTC. It yields the protein CASSARLAGLYEQYF. This chain joins TRBV6-1 and TRBJ2-7; 11 bases map to TRBD2. Trimming cost V 4 bases and J 4 bases; bases outside gene matches: 6. Germline V gene data show CDR1 as MNHNS and CDR2 as SASEGT. The CDR3 is made up of 15 amino acids.

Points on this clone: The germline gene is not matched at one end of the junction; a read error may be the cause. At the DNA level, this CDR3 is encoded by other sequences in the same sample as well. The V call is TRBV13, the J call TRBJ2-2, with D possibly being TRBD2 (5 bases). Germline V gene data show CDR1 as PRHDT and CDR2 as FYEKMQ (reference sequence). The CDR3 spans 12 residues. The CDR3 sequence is CASRILFGELFF. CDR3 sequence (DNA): TGTGCCAGCAGAATTCTGTTCGGGGAGTTGTTTTTT.

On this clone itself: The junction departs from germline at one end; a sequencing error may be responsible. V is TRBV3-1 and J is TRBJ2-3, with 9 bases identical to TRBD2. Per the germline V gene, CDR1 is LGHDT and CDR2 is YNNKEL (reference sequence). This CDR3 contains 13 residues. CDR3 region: CASNQRTSETQYF. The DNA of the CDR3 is TGTGCCAGCAACCAAAGGACTAGCGAGACGCAGTATTTT.

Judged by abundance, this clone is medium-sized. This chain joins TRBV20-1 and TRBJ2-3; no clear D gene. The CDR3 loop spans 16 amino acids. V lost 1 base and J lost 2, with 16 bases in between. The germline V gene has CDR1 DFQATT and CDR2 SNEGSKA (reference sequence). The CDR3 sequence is CSARGVWSRLTDTQYF. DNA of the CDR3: TGCAGTGCTAGAGGTGTTTGGAGTCGACTCACAGATACGCAGTATTTT.